The 5 T cell receptor beta chains listed next were all sequenced from one sample in a study of blood T cell repertoires in COVID-19. Sequenced by immunoSEQ multiplex PCR; TCRdb stores in-frame clones only, minus some. This table holds approximately 240,000 clones, 80% to 85% found once. Input material: peripheral blood. These receptors originate from a woman between 55 and 75 years old with acute or convalescent COVID-19.

This sequence joins TRBV14 and TRBJ1-2; tentatively, D is TRBD1 (5 bases). This CDR3 region has 13 residues. In germline, CDR1 is SGHDN, CDR2 FVKESK. V was trimmed by 4 bases and J by 7 bases, leaving 13 bases between them. CDR3 in DNA: TGTGCCAGCAGCCTGCGGGGGGGGATTGGCTACACCTTC. Translating gives CASSLRGGIGYTF. The full variable domain, completed using reference TRBV14 and TRBJ1-2, is EAGVTQFPSHSVIEKGQTVTLRCDPISGHDNLYWYRRVMGKEIKFLLHFVKESKQDESGMPNNRFLAERTGGTYSTLKVQPAELEDSGVYFCASSLRGGIGYTFGSGTRLTVV.

In this sample, this clone turned up once. This rearrangement joins TRBV3-1 (or the pseudogene TRBV3-2) to TRBJ1-2; tentatively, D is TRBD1 (6 bases). The germline V and J ends were trimmed by 4 bases and 6 bases, with 12 bases remaining between them. Germline V gene sequence: CDR1 LGHDT, CDR2 YNNKEL (reference sequence). This CDR3 region has 13 residues. CDR3 DNA: TGTGCCAGCAGCCTCAGGACAGAAGATGGCTACACCTTC. This encodes CASSLRTEDGYTF.

The gene calls are TRBV10-3 and TRBJ2-3, with D maybe TRBD2 (6 bases). The V and J ends lost 4 bases and 0 bases respectively, with 14 bases between them. Per germline, CDR1 ENHRY and CDR2 SYGVKD. The CDR3 is 16 residues long. The DNA of the CDR3 is TGTGCCATCAGTGCAAAGACGACTAGAAGCACAGATACGCAGTATTTT. This sequence encodes CAISAKTTRSTDTQYF.

The chain uses TRBV2 and TRBJ1-5; no clear D gene. CDR3 size: 13 residues. V was clipped by 4 bases and J by 7 bases, with 11 bases between them. Germline CDR1 is SNHLY and CDR2 is FYNNEI. The CDR3 nucleotides are TGTGCCAGCAGTGGAGGGCCATTCCAGCCCCAGCATTTT. Translating it yields CASSGGPFQPQHF.

The V and J genes are TRBV11-2 and TRBJ1-2; 7 bases agree with TRBD1. CDR1 is SGHAT and CDR2 is FQNNGV in the germline V gene. This CDR3 is built from 12 residues. The junction had 4 bases not matched to a gene; V was cut back by 5 bases and J by 7 bases. CDR3 coding DNA: TGTGCCAGCAGCGCGACAGGGCCTGGCTACACCTTC. This sequence encodes CASSATGPGYTF. Full variable domain (rest looked up from reference TRBV11-2 and TRBJ1-2): EAGVAQSPRYKIIEKRQSVAFWCNPISGHATLYWYQQILGQGPKLLIQFQNNGVVDDSQLPKDRFSAERLKGVDSTLKIQPAKLEDSAVYLCASSATGPGYTFGSGTRLTVV.